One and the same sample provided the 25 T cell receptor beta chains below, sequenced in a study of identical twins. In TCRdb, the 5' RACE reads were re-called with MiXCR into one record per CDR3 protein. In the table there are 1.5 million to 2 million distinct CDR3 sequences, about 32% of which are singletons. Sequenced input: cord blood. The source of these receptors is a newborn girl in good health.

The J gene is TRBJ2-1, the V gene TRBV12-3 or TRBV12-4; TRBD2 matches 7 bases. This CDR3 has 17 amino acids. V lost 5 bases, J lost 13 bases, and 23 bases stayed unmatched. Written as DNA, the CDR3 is TGTGCCAGCAGTCCGAAACTGCATACTAGCGCTCAAGGGACCCAGTTCTTC. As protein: CASSPKLHTSAQGTQFF.

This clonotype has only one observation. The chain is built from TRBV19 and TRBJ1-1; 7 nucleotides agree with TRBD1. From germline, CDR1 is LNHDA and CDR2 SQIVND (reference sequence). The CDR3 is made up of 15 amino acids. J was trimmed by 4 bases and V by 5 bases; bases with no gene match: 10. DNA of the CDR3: TGTGCCAGTAGTCTCCACAGGGGAGGGACCACTGAAGCTTTCTTT. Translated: CASSLHRGGTTEAFF.

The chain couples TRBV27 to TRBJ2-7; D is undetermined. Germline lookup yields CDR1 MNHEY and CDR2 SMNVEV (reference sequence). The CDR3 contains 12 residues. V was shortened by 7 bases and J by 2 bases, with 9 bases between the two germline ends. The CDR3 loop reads CASKSRAYEQYF. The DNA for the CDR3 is TGTGCCAGCAAATCTAGGGCCTACGAGCAGTACTTC.

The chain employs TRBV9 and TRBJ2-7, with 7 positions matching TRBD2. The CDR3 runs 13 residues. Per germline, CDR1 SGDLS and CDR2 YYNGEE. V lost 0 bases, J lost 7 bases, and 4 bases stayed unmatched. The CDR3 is CASSVGTRGEQYF. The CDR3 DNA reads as TGTGCCAGCAGCGTAGGGACTAGAGGTGAGCAGTACTTC.

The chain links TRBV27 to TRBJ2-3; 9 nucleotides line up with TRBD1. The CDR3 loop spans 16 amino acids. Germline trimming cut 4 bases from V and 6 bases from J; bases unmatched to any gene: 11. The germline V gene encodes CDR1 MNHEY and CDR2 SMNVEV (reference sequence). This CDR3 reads CASSSGGQGFADTQYF. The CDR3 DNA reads TGTGCCAGCAGTTCCGGAGGACAGGGGTTCGCGGATACGCAGTATTTT.

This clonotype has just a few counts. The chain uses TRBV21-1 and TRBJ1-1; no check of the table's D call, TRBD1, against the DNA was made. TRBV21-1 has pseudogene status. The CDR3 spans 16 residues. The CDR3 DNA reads TGTGCCAGCAGCAAAGTCCCGGGAGGGGGCAACACTGAAGCTTTCTTT. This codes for CASSKVPGGGNTEAFF.

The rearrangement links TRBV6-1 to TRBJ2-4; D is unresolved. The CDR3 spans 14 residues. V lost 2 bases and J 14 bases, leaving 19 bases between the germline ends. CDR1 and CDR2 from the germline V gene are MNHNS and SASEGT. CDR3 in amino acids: CASSEPWVRRVEYF. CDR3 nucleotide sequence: TGTGCCAGCAGTGAACCCTGGGTTCGTCGGGTTGAGTACTTC.

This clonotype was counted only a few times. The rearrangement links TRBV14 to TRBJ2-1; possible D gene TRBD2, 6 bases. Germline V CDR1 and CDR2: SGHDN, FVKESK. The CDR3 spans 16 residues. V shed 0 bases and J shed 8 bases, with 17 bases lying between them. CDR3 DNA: TGTGCCAGCAGCCAAGATCGGAGGACTACCTTCGATGAGCAGTTCTTC. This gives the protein CASSQDRRTTFDEQFF.

In DNA form, the CDR3 reads TGTGCCATCAGTGATTTGGGCCGGAGGCTCTACAATGAGCAGTTCTTC. Translating gives CAISDLGRRLYNEQFF. The chain joins TRBV10-3 to TRBJ2-1, with D perhaps matching TRBD2 (5 bases). Deletions cut 3 bases from V and 3 bases from J, with 15 bases between. CDR1 ENHRY and CDR2 SYGVKD come from the germline V gene. This CDR3 contains 16 residues.

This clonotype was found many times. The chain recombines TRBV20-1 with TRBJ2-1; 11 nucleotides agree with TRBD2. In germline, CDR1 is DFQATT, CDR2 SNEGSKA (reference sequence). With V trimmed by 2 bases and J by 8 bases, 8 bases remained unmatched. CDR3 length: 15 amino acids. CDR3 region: CSARSLAGGNDEQFF. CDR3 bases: TGCAGTGCTAGATCCTTAGCGGGAGGGAATGATGAGCAGTTCTTC.

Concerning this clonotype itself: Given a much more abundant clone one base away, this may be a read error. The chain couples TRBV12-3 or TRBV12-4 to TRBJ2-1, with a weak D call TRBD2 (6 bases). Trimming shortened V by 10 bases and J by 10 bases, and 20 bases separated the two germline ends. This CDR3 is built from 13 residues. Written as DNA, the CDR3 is TGTGCCACACGGGACTCCATGGGCTACGAGCAGTTCTTC. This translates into CATRDSMGYEQFF.

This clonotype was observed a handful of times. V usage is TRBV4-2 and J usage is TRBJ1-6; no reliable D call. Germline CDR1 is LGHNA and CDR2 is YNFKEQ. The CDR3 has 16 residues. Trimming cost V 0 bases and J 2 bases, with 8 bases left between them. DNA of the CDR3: TGTGCCAGCAGCCAAGATGGCGGGGCCTATAATTCACCCCTCCACTTT. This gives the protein CASSQDGGAYNSPLHF.

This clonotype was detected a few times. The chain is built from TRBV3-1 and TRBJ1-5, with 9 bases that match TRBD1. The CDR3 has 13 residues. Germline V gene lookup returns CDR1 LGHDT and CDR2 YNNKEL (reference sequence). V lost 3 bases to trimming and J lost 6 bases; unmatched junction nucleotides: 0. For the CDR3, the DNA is TGTGCCAGCAGCCAGGGACAGGGTCAGCCCCAGCATTTT. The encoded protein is CASSQGQGQPQHF.

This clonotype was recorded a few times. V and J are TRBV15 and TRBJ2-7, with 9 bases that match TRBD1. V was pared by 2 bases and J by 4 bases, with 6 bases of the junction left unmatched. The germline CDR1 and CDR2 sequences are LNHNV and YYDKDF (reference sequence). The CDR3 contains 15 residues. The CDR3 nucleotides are TGTGCCACCAGCAGATCGGGACAGGGTGGTTACGAGCAGTACTTC. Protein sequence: CATSRSGQGGYEQYF.

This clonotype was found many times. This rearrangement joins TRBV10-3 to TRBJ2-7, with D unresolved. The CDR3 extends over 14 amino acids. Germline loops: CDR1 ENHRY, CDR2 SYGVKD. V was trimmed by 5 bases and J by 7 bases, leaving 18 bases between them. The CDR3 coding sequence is TGTGCCATCAGTTCCCCTCGGCCCTCTGGTGAGCAGTACTTC. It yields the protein CAISSPRPSGEQYF.

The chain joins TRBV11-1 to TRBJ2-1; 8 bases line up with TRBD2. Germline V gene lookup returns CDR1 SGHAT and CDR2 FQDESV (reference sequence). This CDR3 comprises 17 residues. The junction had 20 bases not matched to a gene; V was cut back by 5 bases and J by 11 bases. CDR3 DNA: TGTGCCAGCAGCGAAGGGACTAGGGCTAAGAGTGGCGATAAGCAGTTCTTC. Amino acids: CASSEGTRAKSGDKQFF.

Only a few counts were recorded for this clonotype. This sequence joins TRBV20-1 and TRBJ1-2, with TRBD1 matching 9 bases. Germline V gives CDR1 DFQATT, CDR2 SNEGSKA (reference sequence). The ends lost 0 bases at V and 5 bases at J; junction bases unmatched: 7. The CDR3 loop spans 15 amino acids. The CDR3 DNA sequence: TGCAGTGCTAGAGATTGGGACAGGGTGGGGTATGGCTACACCTTC. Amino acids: CSARDWDRVGYGYTF.

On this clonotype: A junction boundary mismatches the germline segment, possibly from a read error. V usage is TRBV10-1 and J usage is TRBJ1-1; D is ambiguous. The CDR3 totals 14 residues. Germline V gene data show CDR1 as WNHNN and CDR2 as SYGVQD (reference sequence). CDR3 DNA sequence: TGTGCCAGCTCAGAGTCCCGGGGGAACACTGAAGCTTTCTTT. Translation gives CASSESRGNTEAFF.

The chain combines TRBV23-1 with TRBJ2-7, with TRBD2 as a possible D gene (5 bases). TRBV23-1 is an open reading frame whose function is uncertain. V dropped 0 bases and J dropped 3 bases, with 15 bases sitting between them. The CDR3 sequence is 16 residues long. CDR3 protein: CASSQSWTPRGYEQYF. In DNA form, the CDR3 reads TGCGCCAGCAGTCAATCTTGGACCCCACGGGGCTACGAGCAGTACTTC.

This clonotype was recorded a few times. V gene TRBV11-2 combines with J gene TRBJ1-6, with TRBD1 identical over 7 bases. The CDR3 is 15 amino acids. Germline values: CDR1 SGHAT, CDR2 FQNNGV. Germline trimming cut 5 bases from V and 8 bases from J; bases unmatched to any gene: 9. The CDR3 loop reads CASSTYRGGDSPLHF. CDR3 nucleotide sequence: TGTGCCAGCAGCACATACAGGGGAGGGGATTCACCCCTCCACTTT.

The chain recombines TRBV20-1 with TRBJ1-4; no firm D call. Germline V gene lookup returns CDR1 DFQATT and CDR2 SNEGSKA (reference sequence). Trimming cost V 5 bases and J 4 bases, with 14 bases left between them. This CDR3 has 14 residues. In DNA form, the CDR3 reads TGCAGTGCTTTAAGCCCGGGGATTAATGAAAAACTGTTTTTT. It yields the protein CSALSPGINEKLFF.

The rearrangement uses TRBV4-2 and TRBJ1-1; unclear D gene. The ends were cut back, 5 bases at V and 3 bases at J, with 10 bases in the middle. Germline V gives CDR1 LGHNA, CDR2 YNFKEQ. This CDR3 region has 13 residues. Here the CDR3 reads CASSSRVDTEAFF. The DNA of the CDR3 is TGTGCCAGCAGCTCAAGAGTGGACACTGAAGCTTTCTTT.

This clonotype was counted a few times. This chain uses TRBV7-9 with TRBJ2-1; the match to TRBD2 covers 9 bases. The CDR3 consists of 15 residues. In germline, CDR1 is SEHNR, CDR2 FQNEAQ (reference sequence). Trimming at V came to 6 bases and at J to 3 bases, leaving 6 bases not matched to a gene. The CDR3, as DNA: TGTGCCAGCAGACGGACTAGCGCTGTCTACAATGAGCAGTTCTTC. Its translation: CASRRTSAVYNEQFF.

The CDR3 DNA follows: TGTGCCAGCAGACCGCCCGGAGGGAGTGGCTACACCTTC. It translates to CASRPPGGSGYTF. The chain uses TRBV6-5 and TRBJ1-2; no firm D call. V lost 6 bases and J 7 bases, leaving 15 bases between the germline ends. This CDR3 is built from 13 residues. The germline gives CDR1 MNHEY, CDR2 SVGAGI.

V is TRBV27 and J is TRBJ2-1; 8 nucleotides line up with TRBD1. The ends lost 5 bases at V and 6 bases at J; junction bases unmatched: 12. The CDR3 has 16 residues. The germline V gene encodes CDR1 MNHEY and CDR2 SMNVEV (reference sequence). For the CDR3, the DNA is TGTGCCAGCAGTCTCTACACGGGACAGGCCGGCAATGAGCAGTTCTTC. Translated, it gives CASSLYTGQAGNEQFF.